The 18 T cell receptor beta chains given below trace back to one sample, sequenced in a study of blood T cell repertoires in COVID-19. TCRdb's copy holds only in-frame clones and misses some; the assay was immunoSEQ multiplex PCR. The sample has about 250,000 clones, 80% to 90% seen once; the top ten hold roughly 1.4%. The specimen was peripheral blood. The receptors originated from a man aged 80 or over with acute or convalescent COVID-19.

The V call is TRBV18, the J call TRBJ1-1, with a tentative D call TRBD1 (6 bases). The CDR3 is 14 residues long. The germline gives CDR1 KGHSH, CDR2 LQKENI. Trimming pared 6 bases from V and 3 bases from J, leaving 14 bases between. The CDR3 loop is CASSQGGGDTEAFF. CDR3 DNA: TGTGCCAGCTCCCAAGGGGGAGGGGACACTGAAGCTTTCTTT.

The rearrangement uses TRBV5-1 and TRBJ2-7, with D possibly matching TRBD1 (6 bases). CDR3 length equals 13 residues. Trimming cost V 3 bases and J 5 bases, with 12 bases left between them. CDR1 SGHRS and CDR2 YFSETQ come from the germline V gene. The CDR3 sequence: CASSWGTGNEQYF. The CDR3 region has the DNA TGCGCCAGCAGCTGGGGTACAGGGAACGAGCAGTACTTC. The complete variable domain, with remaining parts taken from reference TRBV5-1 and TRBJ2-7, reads KAGVTQTPRYLIKTRGQQVTLSCSPISGHRSVSWYQQTPGQGLQFLFEYFSETQRNKGNFPGRFSGRQFSNSRSEMNVSTLELGDSALYLCASSWGTGNEQYFGPGTRLTVT.

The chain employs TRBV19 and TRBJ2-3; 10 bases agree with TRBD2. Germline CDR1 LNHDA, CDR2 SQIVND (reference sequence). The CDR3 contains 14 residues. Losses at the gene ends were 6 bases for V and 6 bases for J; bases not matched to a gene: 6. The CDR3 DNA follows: TGTGCCAGTAGCTCAGGACTAGCGGCGGATACGCAGTATTTT. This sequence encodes CASSSGLAADTQYF.

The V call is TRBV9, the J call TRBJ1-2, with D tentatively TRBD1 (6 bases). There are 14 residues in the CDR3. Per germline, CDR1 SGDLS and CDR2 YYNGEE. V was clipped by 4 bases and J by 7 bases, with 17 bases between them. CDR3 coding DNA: TGTGCCAGCAGCCTCGGCGTAGTCAGGGGTGGCTACACCTTC. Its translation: CASSLGVVRGGYTF. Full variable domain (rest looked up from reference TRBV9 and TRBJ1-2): DSGVTQTPKHLITATGQRVTLRCSPRSGDLSVYWYQQSLDQGLQFLIQYYNGEERAKGNILERFSAQQFPDLHSELNLSSLELGDSALYFCASSLGVVRGGYTFGSGTRLTVV.

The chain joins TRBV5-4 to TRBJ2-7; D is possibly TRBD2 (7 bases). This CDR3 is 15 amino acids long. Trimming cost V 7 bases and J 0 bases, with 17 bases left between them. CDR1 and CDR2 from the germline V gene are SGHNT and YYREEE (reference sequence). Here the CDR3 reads CASSLGGGSSYEQYF. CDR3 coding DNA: TGTGCCAGCTCCCTGGGGGGCGGGAGCTCCTACGAGCAGTACTTC.

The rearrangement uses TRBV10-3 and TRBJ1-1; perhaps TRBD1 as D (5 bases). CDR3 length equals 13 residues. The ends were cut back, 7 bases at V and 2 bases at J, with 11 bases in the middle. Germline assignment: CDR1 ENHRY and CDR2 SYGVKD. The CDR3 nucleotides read TGTGCCATCAAAGGGCGGGGCAACACTGAAGCTTTCTTT. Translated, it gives CAIKGRGNTEAFF.

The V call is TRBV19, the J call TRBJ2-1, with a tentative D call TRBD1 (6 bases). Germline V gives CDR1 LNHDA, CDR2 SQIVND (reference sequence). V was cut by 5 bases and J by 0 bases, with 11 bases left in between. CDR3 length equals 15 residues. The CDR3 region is CASSFSQGSYNEQFF. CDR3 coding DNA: TGTGCCAGTAGTTTCTCACAGGGCTCCTACAATGAGCAGTTCTTC.

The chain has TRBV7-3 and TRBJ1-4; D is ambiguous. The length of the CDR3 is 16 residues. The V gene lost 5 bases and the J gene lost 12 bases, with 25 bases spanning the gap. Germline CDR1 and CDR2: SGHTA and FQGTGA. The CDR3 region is CASSPSSAIRQVELFF. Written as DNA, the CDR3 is TGTGCCAGCAGCCCTAGCTCCGCAATCCGGCAAGTCGAACTGTTTTTT.

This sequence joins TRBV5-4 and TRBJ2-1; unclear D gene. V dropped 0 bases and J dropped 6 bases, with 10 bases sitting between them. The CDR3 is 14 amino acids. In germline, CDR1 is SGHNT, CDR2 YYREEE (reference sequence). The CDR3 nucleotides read TGTGCCAGCAGCTTGGGAGGTCCCCCCAATGAGCAGTTCTTC. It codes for CASSLGGPPNEQFF.

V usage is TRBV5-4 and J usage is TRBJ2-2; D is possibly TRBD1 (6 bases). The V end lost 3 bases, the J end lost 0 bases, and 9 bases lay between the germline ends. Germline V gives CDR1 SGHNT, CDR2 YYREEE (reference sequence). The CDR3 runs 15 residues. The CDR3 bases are TGTGCCAGCAGCTGGGACAAACCGAACACCGGGGAGCTGTTTTTT. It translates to CASSWDKPNTGELFF.

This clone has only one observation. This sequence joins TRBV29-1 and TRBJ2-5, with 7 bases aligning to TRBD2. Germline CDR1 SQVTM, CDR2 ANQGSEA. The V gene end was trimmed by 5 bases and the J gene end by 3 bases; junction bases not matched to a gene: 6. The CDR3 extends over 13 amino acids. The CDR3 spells CSVRGGVKETQYF. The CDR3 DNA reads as TGCAGCGTTCGTGGGGGGGTTAAAGAGACCCAGTACTTC.

The CDR3 DNA sequence: TGTGCCAGCAGCTTAGGGACAGGGGTAGAGACCCAGTACTTC. This translates into CASSLGTGVETQYF. This chain links TRBV11-2 with TRBJ2-5, with 9 bases fitting TRBD1. The CDR3 totals 14 residues. Germline CDR1 SGHAT, CDR2 FQNNGV. Germline trimming cut 1 base from V and 4 bases from J; bases unmatched to any gene: 1.

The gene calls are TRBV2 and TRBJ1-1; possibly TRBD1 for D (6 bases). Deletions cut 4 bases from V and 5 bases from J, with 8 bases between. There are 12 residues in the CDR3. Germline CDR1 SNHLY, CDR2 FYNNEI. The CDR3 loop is CASSAGVTEAFF. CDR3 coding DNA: TGTGCCAGCAGTGCAGGGGTAACTGAAGCTTTCTTT.

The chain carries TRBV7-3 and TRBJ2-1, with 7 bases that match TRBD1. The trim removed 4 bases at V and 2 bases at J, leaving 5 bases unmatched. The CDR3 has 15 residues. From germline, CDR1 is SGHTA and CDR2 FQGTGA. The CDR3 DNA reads TGTGCCAGCAGCTACGACAGGGTGGCCTACAATGAGCAGTTCTTC. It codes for CASSYDRVAYNEQFF. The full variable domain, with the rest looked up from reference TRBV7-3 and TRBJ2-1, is GAGVSQTPSNKVTEKGKYVELRCDPISGHTALYWYRQSLGQGPEFLIYFQGTGAADDSGLPNDRFFAVRPEGSVSTLKIQRTERGDSAVYLCASSYDRVAYNEQFFGPGTRLTVL.

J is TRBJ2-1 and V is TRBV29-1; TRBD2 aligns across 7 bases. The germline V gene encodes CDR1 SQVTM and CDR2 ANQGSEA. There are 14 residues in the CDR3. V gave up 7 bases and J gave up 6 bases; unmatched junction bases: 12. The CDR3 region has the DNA TGCAGCGGAGCCCGGGACTACTGGGGCAATGAGCAGTTCTTC. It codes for CSGARDYWGNEQFF.

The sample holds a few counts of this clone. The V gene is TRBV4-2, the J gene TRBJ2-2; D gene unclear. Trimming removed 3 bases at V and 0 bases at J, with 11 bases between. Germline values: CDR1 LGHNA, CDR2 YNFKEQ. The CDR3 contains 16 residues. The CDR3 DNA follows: TGTGCCAGCAGCCACGACTTCTCGTCGAACACCGGGGAGCTGTTTTTT. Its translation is CASSHDFSSNTGELFF.

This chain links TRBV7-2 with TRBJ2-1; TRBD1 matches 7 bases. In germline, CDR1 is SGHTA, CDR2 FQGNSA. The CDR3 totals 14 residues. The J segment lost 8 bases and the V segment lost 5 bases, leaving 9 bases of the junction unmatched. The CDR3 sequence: CASSTGTVRDEQFF. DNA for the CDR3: TGTGCCAGCAGCACCGGGACAGTCCGCGATGAGCAGTTCTTC.

In nucleotides, the CDR3 is TGCAGCGTTGAGGCTCAGGGGGTCTGGATTAGCAATCAGCCCCAGCATTTT. This sequence encodes CSVEAQGVWISNQPQHF. The chain recombines TRBV29-1 with TRBJ1-5; 7 bases line up with TRBD1. With 3 bases clipped from V and 0 bases from J, the junction kept 11 bases outside the gene matches. From germline, CDR1 is SQVTM and CDR2 ANQGSEA. This CDR3 comprises 17 residues.